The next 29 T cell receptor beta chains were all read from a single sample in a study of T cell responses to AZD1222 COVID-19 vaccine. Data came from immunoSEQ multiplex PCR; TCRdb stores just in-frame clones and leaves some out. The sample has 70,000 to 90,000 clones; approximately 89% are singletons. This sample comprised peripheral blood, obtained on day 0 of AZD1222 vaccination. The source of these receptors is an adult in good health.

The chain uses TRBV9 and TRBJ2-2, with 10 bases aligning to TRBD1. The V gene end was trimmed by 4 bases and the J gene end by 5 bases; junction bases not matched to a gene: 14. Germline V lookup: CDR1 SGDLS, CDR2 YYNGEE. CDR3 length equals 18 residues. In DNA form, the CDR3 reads TGTGCCAGCAGCATACCCCCGGGACAGGGGCCGGGAACCGGGGAGCTGTTTTTT. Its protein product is CASSIPPGQGPGTGELFF.

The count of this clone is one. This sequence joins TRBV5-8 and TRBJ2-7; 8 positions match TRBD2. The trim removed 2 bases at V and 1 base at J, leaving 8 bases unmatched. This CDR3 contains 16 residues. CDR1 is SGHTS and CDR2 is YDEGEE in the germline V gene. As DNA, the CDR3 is TGTGCCAGCAGCTTCCCTTTTTTAGCGGGGTCCTACGAGCAGTACTTC. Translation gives CASSFPFLAGSYEQYF. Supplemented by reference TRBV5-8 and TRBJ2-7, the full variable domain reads EAGVTQSPTHLIKTRGQQATLRCSPISGHTSVYWYQQALGLGLQFLLWYDEGEERNRGNFPPRFSGRQFPNYSSELNVNALELEDSALYLCASSFPFLAGSYEQYFGPGTRLTVT.

The CDR3 is CASSWGGQDNSPLHF. CDR3 nucleotides: TGCGCCAGCAGCTGGGGGGGCCAAGATAATTCACCCCTCCACTTT. J is TRBJ1-6 and V is TRBV5-1; perhaps TRBD1 as D (6 bases). V lost 3 bases and J lost 5, with 12 bases in between. The CDR3 is 15 amino acids. CDR1 is SGHRS, CDR2 YFSETQ, per germline.

The CDR3 protein is CATSDTSGQGRGNTIYF. DNA of the CDR3: TGTGCCACCAGTGACACCTCGGGACAGGGAAGAGGAAACACCATATATTTT. The genes are TRBV24-1 and TRBJ1-3; 9 nucleotides match TRBD1. The CDR3 has 17 residues. Trimming removed 4 bases from V and 4 bases from J; junction bases left unmatched: 10. The germline V gene has CDR1 KGHDR and CDR2 SFDVKD.

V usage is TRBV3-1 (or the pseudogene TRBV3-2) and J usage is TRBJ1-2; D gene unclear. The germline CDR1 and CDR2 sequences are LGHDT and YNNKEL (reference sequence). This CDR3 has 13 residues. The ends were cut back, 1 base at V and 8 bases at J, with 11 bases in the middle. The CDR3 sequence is CASSQARAGGYTF. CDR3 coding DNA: TGTGCCAGCAGCCAAGCACGGGCAGGAGGCTACACCTTC.

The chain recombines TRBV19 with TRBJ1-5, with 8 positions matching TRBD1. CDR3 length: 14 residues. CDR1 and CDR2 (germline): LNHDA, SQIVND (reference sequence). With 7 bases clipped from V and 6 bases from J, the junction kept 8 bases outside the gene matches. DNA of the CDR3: TGTGCCAGTAAACGAGGACAGGGTTCTCAGCCCCAGCATTTT. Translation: CASKRGQGSQPQHF.

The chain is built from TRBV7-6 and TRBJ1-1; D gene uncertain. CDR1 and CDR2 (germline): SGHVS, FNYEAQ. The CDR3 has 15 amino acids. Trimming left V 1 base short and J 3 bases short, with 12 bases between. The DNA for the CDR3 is TGTGCCAGCAGCTTAGTTATGGAAATGGACACTGAAGCTTTCTTT. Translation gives CASSLVMEMDTEAFF.

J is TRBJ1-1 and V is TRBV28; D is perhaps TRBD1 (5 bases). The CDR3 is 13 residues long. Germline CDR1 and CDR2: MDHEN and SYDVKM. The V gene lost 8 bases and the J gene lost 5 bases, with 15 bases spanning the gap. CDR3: CASLMGGRTEAFF. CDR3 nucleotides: TGTGCCAGCCTCATGGGGGGAAGGACTGAAGCTTTCTTT.

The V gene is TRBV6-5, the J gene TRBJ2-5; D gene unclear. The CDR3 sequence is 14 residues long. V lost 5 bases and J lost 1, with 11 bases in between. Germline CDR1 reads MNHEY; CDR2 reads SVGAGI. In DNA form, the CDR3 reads TGTGCCAGCAGTCTAAGGGCGGCCCAAGAGACCCAGTACTTC. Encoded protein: CASSLRAAQETQYF.

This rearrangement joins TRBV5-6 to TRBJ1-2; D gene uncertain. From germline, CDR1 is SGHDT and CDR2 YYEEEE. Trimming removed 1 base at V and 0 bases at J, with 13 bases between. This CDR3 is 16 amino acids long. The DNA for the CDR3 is TGTGCCAGCAGCTTGCGGACCTCGAGAGCTAACTATGGCTACACCTTC. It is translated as CASSLRTSRANYGYTF.

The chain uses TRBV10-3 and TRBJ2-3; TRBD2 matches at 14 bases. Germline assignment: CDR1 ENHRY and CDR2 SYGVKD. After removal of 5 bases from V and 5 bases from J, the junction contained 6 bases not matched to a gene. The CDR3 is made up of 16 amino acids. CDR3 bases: TGTGCCATCAGTCGGACTAGCGGGGGGCGGGGAGATACGCAGTATTTT. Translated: CAISRTSGGRGDTQYF.

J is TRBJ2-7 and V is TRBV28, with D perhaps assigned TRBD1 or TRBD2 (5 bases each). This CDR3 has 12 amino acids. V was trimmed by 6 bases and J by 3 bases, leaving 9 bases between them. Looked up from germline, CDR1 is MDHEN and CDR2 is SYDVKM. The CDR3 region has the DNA TGTGCCAGCAGCACGGGGCACTACGAGCAGTACTTC. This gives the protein CASSTGHYEQYF.

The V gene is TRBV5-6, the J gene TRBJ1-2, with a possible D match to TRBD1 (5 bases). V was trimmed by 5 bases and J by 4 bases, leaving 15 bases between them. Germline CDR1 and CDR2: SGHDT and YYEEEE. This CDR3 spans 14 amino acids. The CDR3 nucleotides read TGTGCCAGCAGGCTCGACAGACACTCCTATGGCTACACCTTC. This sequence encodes CASRLDRHSYGYTF.

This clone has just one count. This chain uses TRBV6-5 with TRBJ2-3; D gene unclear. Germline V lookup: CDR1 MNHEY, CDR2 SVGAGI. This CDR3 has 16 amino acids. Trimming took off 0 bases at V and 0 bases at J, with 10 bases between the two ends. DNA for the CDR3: TGTGCCAGCAGTTACTCTGGCGGCCTAAGCACAGATACGCAGTATTTT. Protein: CASSYSGGLSTDTQYF.

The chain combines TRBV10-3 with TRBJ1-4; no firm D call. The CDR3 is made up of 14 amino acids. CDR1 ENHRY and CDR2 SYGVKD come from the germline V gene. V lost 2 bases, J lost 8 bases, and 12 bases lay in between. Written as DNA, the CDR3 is TGTGCCATCAGTGAGGGTAGAAAGGAGGAAAAACTGTTTTTT. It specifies CAISEGRKEEKLFF.

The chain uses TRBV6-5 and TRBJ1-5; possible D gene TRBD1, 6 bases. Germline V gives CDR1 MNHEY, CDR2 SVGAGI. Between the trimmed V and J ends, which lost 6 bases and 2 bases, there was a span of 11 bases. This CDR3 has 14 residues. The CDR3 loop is CASSSHRGNQPQHF. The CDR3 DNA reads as TGTGCCAGCAGCTCCCACAGGGGCAATCAGCCCCAGCATTTT.

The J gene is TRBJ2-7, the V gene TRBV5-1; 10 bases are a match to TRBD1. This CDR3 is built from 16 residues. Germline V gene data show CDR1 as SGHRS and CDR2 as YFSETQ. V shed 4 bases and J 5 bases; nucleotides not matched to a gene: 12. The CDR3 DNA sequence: TGCGCCAGCAGCATGACCCCGGGACAGGGGTACCACGAGCAGTACTTC. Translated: CASSMTPGQGYHEQYF.

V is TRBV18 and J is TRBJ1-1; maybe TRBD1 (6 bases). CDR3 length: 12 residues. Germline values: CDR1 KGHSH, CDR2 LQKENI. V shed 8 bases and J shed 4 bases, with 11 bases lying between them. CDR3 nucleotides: TGTGCCAGCACTGAACAGGGCACTGAAGCTTTCTTT. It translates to CASTEQGTEAFF.

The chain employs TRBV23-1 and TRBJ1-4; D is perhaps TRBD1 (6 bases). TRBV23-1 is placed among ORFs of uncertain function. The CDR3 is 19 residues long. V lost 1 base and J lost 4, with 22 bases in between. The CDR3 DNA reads TGCGCCAGCAGTCAATTTCGAAGGGGTTGTGGGGGCTATAATGAAAAACTGTTTTTT. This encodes CASSQFRRGCGGYNEKLFF.

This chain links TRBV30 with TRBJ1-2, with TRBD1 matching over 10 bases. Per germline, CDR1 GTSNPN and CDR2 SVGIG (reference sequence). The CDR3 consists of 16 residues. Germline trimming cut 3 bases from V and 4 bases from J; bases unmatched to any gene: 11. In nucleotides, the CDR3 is TGTGCCTGGAGAAGACAGGGGGCCTATGTGGGCTATGGCTACACCTTC. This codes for CAWRRQGAYVGYGYTF.

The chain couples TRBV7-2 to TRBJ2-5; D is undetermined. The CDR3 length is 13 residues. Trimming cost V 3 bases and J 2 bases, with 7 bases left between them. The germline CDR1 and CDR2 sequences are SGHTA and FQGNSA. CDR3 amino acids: CASSFTQQETQYF. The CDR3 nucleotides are TGTGCCAGCAGCTTTACCCAGCAAGAGACCCAGTACTTC.

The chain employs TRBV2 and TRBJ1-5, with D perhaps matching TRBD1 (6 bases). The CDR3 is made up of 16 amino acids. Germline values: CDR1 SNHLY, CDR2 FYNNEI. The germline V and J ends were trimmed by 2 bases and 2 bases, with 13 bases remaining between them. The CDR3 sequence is CASSEWGGQGNQPQHF. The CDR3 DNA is TGTGCCAGCAGTGAATGGGGGGGGCAGGGCAATCAGCCCCAGCATTTT.

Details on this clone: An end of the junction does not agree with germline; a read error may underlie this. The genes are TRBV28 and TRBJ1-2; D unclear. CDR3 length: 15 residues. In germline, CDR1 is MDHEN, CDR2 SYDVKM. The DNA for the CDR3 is TGTGCCAGCAGTTTACTTCGGCCTCCTAACGATGGCTACACCTTC. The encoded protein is CASSLLRPPNDGYTF.

In DNA form, the CDR3 reads TGTGCCAGCAGCTTCACAGGTGGCGAGCAGTACTTC. This translates into CASSFTGGEQYF. V and J are TRBV7-9 and TRBJ2-7; the D gene is possibly TRBD1 (5 bases). The V end was cut by 3 bases, the J end by 6 bases, with 9 bases between. The CDR3 is 12 residues long. Germline values: CDR1 SEHNR, CDR2 FQNEAQ (reference sequence). Looking up the rest from reference TRBV7-9 and TRBJ2-7 gives the full variable domain: DTGVSQNPRHKITKRGQNVTFRCDPISEHNRLYWYRQTLGQGPEFLTYFQNEAQLEKSRLLSDRFSAERPKGSFSTLEIQRTEQGDSAMYLCASSFTGGEQYFGPGTRLTVT.

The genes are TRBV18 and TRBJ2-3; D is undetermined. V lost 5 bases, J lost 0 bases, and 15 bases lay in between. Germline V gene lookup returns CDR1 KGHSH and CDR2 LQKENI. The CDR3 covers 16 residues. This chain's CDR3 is CASSTRQTTSTDTQYF. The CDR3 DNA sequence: TGTGCCAGCTCAACTCGCCAAACAACTAGCACAGATACGCAGTATTTT.

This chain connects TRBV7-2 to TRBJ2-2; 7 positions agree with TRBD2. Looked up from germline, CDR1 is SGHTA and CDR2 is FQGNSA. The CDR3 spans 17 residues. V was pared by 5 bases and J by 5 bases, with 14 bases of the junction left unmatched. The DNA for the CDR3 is TGTGCCAGCAGCGACGAATGGGCTAGCGGTGGAACCGGGGAGCTGTTTTTT. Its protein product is CASSDEWASGGTGELFF.

The chain's CDR3 is CASSQESRTGSYNEQFF. CDR3 sequence (DNA): TGTGCCAGCAGCCAGGAGTCACGGACAGGGTCCTACAATGAGCAGTTCTTC. This chain joins TRBV4-2 and TRBJ2-1, with 8 bases identical to TRBD1. Losses at the gene ends were 3 bases for V and 1 base for J; bases not matched to a gene: 8. Germline CDR1 LGHNA, CDR2 YNFKEQ. The CDR3 sequence is 17 residues long.

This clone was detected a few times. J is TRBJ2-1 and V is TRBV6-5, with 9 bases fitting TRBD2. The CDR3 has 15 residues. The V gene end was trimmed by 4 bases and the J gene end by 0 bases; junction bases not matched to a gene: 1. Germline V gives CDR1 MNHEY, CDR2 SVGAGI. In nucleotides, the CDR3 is TGTGCCAGCAGTTTAGCGGGGGCCTCCTACAATGAGCAGTTCTTC. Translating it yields CASSLAGASYNEQFF.

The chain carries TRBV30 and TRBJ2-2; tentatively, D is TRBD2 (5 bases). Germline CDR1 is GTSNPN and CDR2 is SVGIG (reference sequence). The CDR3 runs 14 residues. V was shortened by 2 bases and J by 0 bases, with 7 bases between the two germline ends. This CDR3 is CAWSPEANTGELFF. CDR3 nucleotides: TGTGCCTGGAGTCCGGAGGCGAACACCGGGGAGCTGTTTTTT.